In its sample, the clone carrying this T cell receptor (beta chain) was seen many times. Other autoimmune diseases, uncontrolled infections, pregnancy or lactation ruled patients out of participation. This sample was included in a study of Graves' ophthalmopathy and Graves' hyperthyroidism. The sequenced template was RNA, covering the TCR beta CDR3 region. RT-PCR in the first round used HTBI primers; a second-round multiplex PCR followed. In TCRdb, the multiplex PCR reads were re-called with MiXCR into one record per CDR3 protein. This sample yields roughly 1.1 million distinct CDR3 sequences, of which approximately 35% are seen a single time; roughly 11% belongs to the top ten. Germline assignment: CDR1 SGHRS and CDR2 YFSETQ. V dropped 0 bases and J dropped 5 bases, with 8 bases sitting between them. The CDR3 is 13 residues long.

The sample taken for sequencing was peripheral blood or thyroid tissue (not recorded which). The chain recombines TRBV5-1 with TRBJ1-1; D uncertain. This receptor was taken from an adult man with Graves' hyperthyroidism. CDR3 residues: CASSLDGLTEAFF. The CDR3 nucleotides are TGCGCCAGCAGCTTGGACGGGTTGACTGAAGCTTTCTTT.